The present entry profiles one TCR beta chain with its context. Its antigen is currently unknown. Trimming removed 6 bases from V and 4 bases from J, with 19 bases in between. Germline CDR1 and CDR2: MDHEN and SYDVKM. The CDR3 is 16 residues long. Patients aged 18 to 65 had newly diagnosed hyperthyroidism that had lasted under 2 months. In making diagnoses, clinical symptoms, serum thyroxine and TRAb, thyroid ultrasound and orbital computed tomography were all used. These data are taken from a study of T cells in Graves' hyperthyroidism and ophthalmopathy. Study observations and caveats: Blood also showed most of the thyroid clonotypes that were expanded above 0.001.

The investigators amplified TCR beta CDR3 regions from RNA transcripts. HTBI primers were employed in a first-round RT-PCR of the TCR CDR3. In TCRdb, the multiplex PCR reads were re-called with MiXCR into one record per CDR3 protein. The sample holds about 130,000 distinct CDR3 sequences, 22% seen once. The chain joins TRBV28 to TRBJ1-5; possible D gene TRBD1, 6 bases. Sequenced: blood. The TCR comes from a woman between 50 and 59 years old with Graves' hyperthyroidism that later progressed to Graves' ophthalmopathy. CDR3 nucleotides: TGTGCCAGCAGCCCGACCCAGGGGAAAATTAATCAGCCCCAGCATTTT. It encodes CASSPTQGKINQPQHF.